A single sample is the source of the 19 T cell receptor beta chains below, sequenced in a study of cytomegalovirus exposure and HLA in healthy donors. Primers included in the PCR were 60 Vbeta and 13 Jbeta primers. Assay used: immunoSEQ multiplex PCR; TCRdb lists only in-frame clones, some missing. Recorded for this sample: 120,000 to 150,000 clones. The sequenced material came from PBMCs. The receptors were gathered from a woman aged 45-65 years in good health and CMV-seronegative.

The chain employs TRBV19 and TRBJ2-5; 8 bases line up with TRBD2. The CDR3 totals 15 residues. CDR1 and CDR2 from the germline V gene are LNHDA and SQIVND (reference sequence). V dropped 6 bases and J dropped 4; count of bases not matched to a gene: 10. CDR3 nucleotides: TGTGCCAGTAGCTTCGATCGGGAGGGATCAGAGACCCAGTACTTC. Amino acids: CASSFDREGSETQYF. Based on the CDR3 plus reference TRBV19 and TRBJ2-5, the full variable domain is DGGITQSPKYLFRKEGQNVTLSCEQNLNHDAMYWYRQDPGQGLRLIYYSQIVNDFQKGDIAEGYSVSREKKESFPLTVTSAQKNPTAFYLCASSFDREGSETQYFGPGTRLLVL.

CDR3 in DNA: TGTGCCTGGCGGGGGGCGGACTACGAGCAGTACTTC. Its translation: CAWRGADYEQYF. This chain links TRBV30 with TRBJ2-7, with a possible D match to TRBD2 (7 bases). The CDR3 is 12 amino acids. Trimming took 5 bases from V and 3 from J, leaving 11 bases between them. The germline gives CDR1 GTSNPN, CDR2 SVGIG (reference sequence).

The V gene is TRBV2, the J gene TRBJ2-7, with 10 bases that match TRBD2. The CDR3 spans 13 residues. Losses at the gene ends were 8 bases for V and 2 bases for J; bases not matched to a gene: 3. In germline, CDR1 is SNHLY, CDR2 FYNNEI. In DNA, the CDR3 is TGTGCCAGCTCGACTAGCGGGCCCTACGAGCAGTACTTC. It is translated as CASSTSGPYEQYF.

The gene calls are TRBV5-6 and TRBJ2-7; weak D call: TRBD2 (5 bases). V lost 3 bases and J lost 2, with 12 bases in between. The germline V gene encodes CDR1 SGHDT and CDR2 YYEEEE. The length of the CDR3 is 14 residues. CDR3 sequence: CASSSGVGTYEQYF. CDR3 DNA: TGTGCCAGCAGCTCCGGGGTTGGCACCTACGAGCAGTACTTC.

The chain has TRBV25-1 and TRBJ2-2; D is perhaps TRBD1 (6 bases). Per the germline V gene, CDR1 is MGHDK and CDR2 is SYGVNS. CDR3 length: 16 residues. The ends were cut back, 5 bases at V and 0 bases at J, with 13 bases in the middle. The CDR3 here is CASSPLQGSNTGELFF. The CDR3 nucleotides are TGTGCCAGCAGTCCACTACAGGGTTCGAACACCGGGGAGCTGTTTTTT. The whole variable domain, remainder taken from reference TRBV25-1 and TRBJ2-2, is EADIYQTPRYLVIGTGKKITLECSQTMGHDKMYWYQQDPGMELHLIHYSYGVNSTEKGDLSSESTVSRIRTEHFPLTLESARPSHTSQYLCASSPLQGSNTGELFFGEGSRLTVL.

The V and J genes are TRBV10-3 and TRBJ1-2; D not certain. Trimming stripped 0 bases from V and 2 bases from J, with 16 bases between. CDR3 length equals 17 residues. Germline CDR1 ENHRY, CDR2 SYGVKD. The CDR3: CAISESLAVKSNYGYTF. In DNA form, the CDR3 reads TGTGCCATCAGTGAGTCGTTAGCGGTGAAAAGCAACTATGGCTACACCTTC.

The chain joins TRBV9 to TRBJ1-5; D unclear. Germline-derived CDR1 and CDR2 are SGDLS and YYNGEE. Trimming shortened V by 4 bases and J by 5 bases, and 10 bases separated the two germline ends. The CDR3 sequence is 13 residues long. DNA of the CDR3: TGTGCCAGCAGCCCGTCGGGTGATCAGCCCCAGCATTTT. This gives the protein CASSPSGDQPQHF.

The V call is TRBV27, the J call TRBJ2-5; 9 bases map to TRBD1. The junction had 11 bases not matched to a gene; V was cut back by 5 bases and J by 4 bases. The germline V gene encodes CDR1 MNHEY and CDR2 SMNVEV (reference sequence). The CDR3 totals 16 residues. For the CDR3, the DNA is TGTGCCAGCAGTACGACTTCCGGGACAGGGCGAGAGACCCAGTACTTC. Amino acid sequence: CASSTTSGTGRETQYF.

The V and J genes are TRBV5-4 and TRBJ2-5; no definite D call. The CDR3 has 13 residues. The germline gives CDR1 SGHNT, CDR2 YYREEE (reference sequence). V lost 1 base and J 2 bases, leaving 6 bases between the germline ends. CDR3 sequence: CASSLTVQETQYF. DNA of the CDR3: TGTGCCAGCAGCTTGACAGTACAAGAGACCCAGTACTTC. The full variable domain, rest sourced from reference TRBV5-4 and TRBJ2-5, is ETGVTQSPTHLIKTRGQQVTLRCSSQSGHNTVSWYQQALGQGPQFIFQYYREEENGRGNFPPRFSGLQFPNYSSELNVNALELDDSALYLCASSLTVQETQYFGPGTRLLVL.

The chain couples TRBV6-5 to TRBJ1-2, with D perhaps TRBD1 (5 bases). Germline CDR1 reads MNHEY; CDR2 reads SVGAGI. The CDR3 is 15 residues long. V shed 3 bases and J shed 4 bases, with 15 bases lying between them. The CDR3 DNA is TGTGCCAGCAGTTATGAAGGCGGGGCGCCCTATGGCTACACCTTC. Translation: CASSYEGGAPYGYTF.

The chain is built from TRBV5-1 and TRBJ2-1; D might be TRBD2 (5 bases). CDR1 and CDR2 (germline): SGHRS, YFSETQ. V was pared by 7 bases and J by 7 bases, with 21 bases between. CDR3 length: 15 residues. CDR3 region: CASATTGFGGNEQFF. Here the CDR3 DNA reads TGCGCCAGCGCGACCACGGGTTTTGGCGGGAATGAGCAGTTCTTC.

The V gene is TRBV11-2, the J gene TRBJ2-7; the D is unclear. The V gene lost 5 bases and the J gene lost 1 base, with 6 bases spanning the gap. CDR1 and CDR2 (germline): SGHAT, FQNNGV. This CDR3 spans 12 amino acids. The CDR3 DNA is TGTGCCAGCAGCCACTGGTCCTACGAGCAGTACTTC. It is translated as CASSHWSYEQYF.

The chain couples TRBV6-5 to TRBJ2-7; TRBD2 agrees at 10 bases. Germline lookup yields CDR1 MNHEY and CDR2 SVGAGI. This CDR3 region has 14 residues. J gave up 6 bases and V 6 bases, and 8 bases lay outside the gene matches. CDR3 bases: TGTGCCAGCAGGCCAGCGGGAGGGCTCGTCGAGCAGTACTTC. Translation: CASRPAGGLVEQYF.

Regarding this clone: The DNA is left out, because the CDR3 cannot be placed on it with certainty; the CDR3 is given as TCRdb lists it. V gene TRBV28 combines with J gene TRBJ1-5. The CDR3 length equals 13 residues, ends included. The germline CDR1 and CDR2 sequences are MDHEN and SYDVKM. CDR3 protein: CASSFGEGQPQHF.

The chain is built from TRBV19 and TRBJ1-1, with TRBD1 identical over 7 bases. V lost 7 bases and J lost 1; bases outside the gene matches: 3. This CDR3 is built from 13 residues. Germline V gene data show CDR1 as LNHDA and CDR2 as SQIVND (reference sequence). CDR3 region: CASTRGRNTEAFF. The CDR3 DNA follows: TGTGCCAGTACGAGGGGGCGGAACACTGAAGCTTTCTTT.

The V and J genes are TRBV28 and TRBJ1-2, with TRBD1 as a possible D gene (5 bases). The CDR3 is made up of 15 amino acids. Trimming took 7 bases from V and 8 from J, leaving 23 bases between them. Germline V gene sequence: CDR1 MDHEN, CDR2 SYDVKM. CDR3 coding DNA: TGTGCCAGCATCTTTCAGAACCAGGGCGTAGTGGGCTACACCTTC. It codes for CASIFQNQGVVGYTF.

This chain joins TRBV18 and TRBJ2-5; tentatively, D is TRBD2 (6 bases). Between the trimmed V and J ends, which lost 2 bases and 1 base, there was a span of 8 bases. The CDR3 runs to 14 residues. Germline-derived CDR1 and CDR2 are KGHSH and LQKENI. For the CDR3, the DNA is TGTGCCAGCTCACCAGGGCGGGGCCAAGAGACCCAGTACTTC. It translates to CASSPGRGQETQYF.

The chain has TRBV6-1 and TRBJ2-7; a weak D match, TRBD1 (5 bases). With 2 bases removed from V and 3 bases from J, the gap between germline ends came to 8 bases. CDR3 length equals 13 residues. Germline loops: CDR1 MNHNS, CDR2 SASEGT. This CDR3 reads CASSERGDYEQYF. DNA for the CDR3: TGTGCCAGCAGTGAAAGGGGCGACTACGAGCAGTACTTC.

V is TRBV6-5 and J is TRBJ1-1; D perhaps matches TRBD1 (5 bases). Germline V gene sequence: CDR1 MNHEY, CDR2 SVGAGI. The CDR3 spans 14 residues. The CDR3 is CATVPLGGRTEAFF. The CDR3 DNA sequence: TGTGCTACAGTCCCCCTTGGGGGGAGGACTGAAGCTTTCTTT.